Below, 14 T cell receptor beta chains from the same sample are listed, as sequenced in a study of PD-L1 blockade in urothelial cancer. Time point given: pretreatment peripheral blood. Measured with immunoSEQ multiplex PCR; TCRdb has only the in-frame clones, and not every one. Of around 130,000 clones in the sample, less than 85% are singletons; the top ten hold 3% to 4%. Sequences were derived from PBMCs, sampled around atezolizumab (anti-PD-L1) treatment. Receptors originate from a man aged 45-60 years with urothelial cancer.

In regard to this clone: Other DNA sequences of this sample code for an identical CDR3. The V gene is TRBV7-9, the J gene TRBJ1-3; D is unclear. The CDR3 runs to 16 residues. Germline CDR1 reads SEHNR; CDR2 reads FQNEAQ (reference sequence). With 0 bases removed from V and 0 bases from J, the gap between germline ends came to 9 bases. This CDR3 reads CASSLAQPGSGNTIYF. DNA for the CDR3: TGTGCCAGCAGCTTAGCCCAGCCAGGCTCTGGAAACACCATATATTTT.

The chain is built from TRBV6-6 and TRBJ2-7; 8 positions agree with TRBD2. Germline values: CDR1 MNHNY, CDR2 SVGAGI (reference sequence). V lost 6 bases to trimming and J lost 7 bases; unmatched junction nucleotides: 14. This CDR3 has 15 amino acids. The CDR3 loop is CASSSTSGGRVEQYF. The CDR3 DNA reads TGTGCCAGCAGCTCTACTAGCGGAGGACGTGTAGAGCAGTACTTC.

This sequence joins TRBV18 and TRBJ2-2; D uncertain. V was trimmed by 3 bases and J by 7 bases, leaving 9 bases between them. The CDR3 loop spans 13 amino acids. Germline V gene lookup returns CDR1 KGHSH and CDR2 LQKENI. The chain's CDR3 is CASSPIVIGELFF. The CDR3 nucleotides are TGTGCCAGCTCACCGATAGTGATCGGGGAGCTGTTTTTT. Complete variable domain (other parts from reference TRBV18 and TRBJ2-2): NAGVMQNPRHLVRRRGQEARLRCSPMKGHSHVYWYRQLPEEGLKFMVYLQKENIIDESGMPKERFSAEFPKEGPSILRIQQVVRGDSAAYFCASSPIVIGELFFGEGSRLTVL.

CDR3: CASRRQGFSSPLHF. The CDR3 nucleotides read TGTGCCAGTAGAAGACAGGGATTTAGTTCACCCCTCCACTTT. The chain joins TRBV19 to TRBJ1-6, with 7 bases matching TRBD1. The J segment lost 9 bases and the V segment lost 6 bases, leaving 8 bases of the junction unmatched. CDR1 and CDR2 (germline): LNHDA, SQIVND (reference sequence). This CDR3 has 14 residues.

This clone appeared a single time. The rearrangement uses TRBV28 and TRBJ1-6; a weak D match, TRBD1 (5 bases). V was trimmed by 6 bases and J by 8 bases, leaving 17 bases between them. Per germline, CDR1 MDHEN and CDR2 SYDVKM. CDR3 size: 15 residues. This CDR3 is CASRAGGAGDSPLHF. In DNA, the CDR3 is TGTGCCAGCAGGGCGGGTGGGGCGGGGGATTCACCCCTCCACTTT.

The chain joins TRBV4-1 to TRBJ2-3, with 12 bases identical to TRBD2. The CDR3 sequence is 17 residues long. CDR1 and CDR2 from the germline V gene are MGHRA and YSYEKL. V shed 0 bases and J 3 bases; nucleotides not matched to a gene: 4. For the CDR3, the DNA is TGCGCCAGCAGCCAAGATCGAACTAGCGGGAGGACAGATACGCAGTATTTT. Amino acids: CASSQDRTSGRTDTQYF.

The rearrangement links TRBV7-3 to TRBJ2-5; TRBD2 matches at 10 bases. This CDR3 is 14 amino acids long. The V gene's germline CDR1 is SGHTA and CDR2 FQGTGA. V was pared by 2 bases and J by 5 bases, with 2 bases of the junction left unmatched. The CDR3 is CASSLFSGGETQYF. The CDR3 DNA sequence: TGTGCCAGCAGCTTATTTAGCGGGGGGGAGACCCAGTACTTC.

The rearrangement joins TRBV19 to TRBJ2-6; D is perhaps TRBD2 (6 bases). The ends were cut back, 9 bases at V and 0 bases at J, with 12 bases in the middle. The CDR3 has 15 amino acids. Germline lookup yields CDR1 LNHDA and CDR2 SQIVND (reference sequence). The CDR3 loop is CARGEEFSGANVLTF. In DNA, the CDR3 is TGTGCCAGAGGGGAGGAATTCTCTGGGGCCAACGTCCTGACTTTC.

The chain joins TRBV19 to TRBJ1-4; D is possibly TRBD1 (5 bases). The CDR3 sequence is 18 residues long. V lost 0 bases to trimming and J lost 2 bases, with 16 bases between them. The germline V gene has CDR1 LNHDA and CDR2 SQIVND (reference sequence). For the CDR3, the DNA is TGTGCCAGTAGTATAGATCCCCCAGGGACTCGTACTAATGAAAAACTGTTTTTT. Its translation is CASSIDPPGTRTNEKLFF.

The genes are TRBV29-1 and TRBJ2-7, with 15 bases aligning to TRBD2. The trim removed 7 bases at V and 7 bases at J, leaving 2 bases unmatched. The CDR3 is 12 amino acids. CDR1 and CDR2 (germline): SQVTM, ANQGSEA. In nucleotides, the CDR3 is TGCAGCGGGGGACTAGCGGGAGGTGAGCAGTACTTC. Translating gives CSGGLAGGEQYF.

The chain couples TRBV18 to TRBJ2-5; possible D gene TRBD2, 5 bases. Germline CDR1 reads KGHSH; CDR2 reads LQKENI. V shed 3 bases and J shed 5 bases, with 13 bases lying between them. The CDR3 runs to 14 residues. The CDR3 is CASSPVTGGETQYF. CDR3 bases: TGTGCCAGCTCACCGGTTACGGGCGGGGAGACCCAGTACTTC.

V gene TRBV9 combines with J gene TRBJ2-5; 10 nucleotides line up with TRBD2. V lost 4 bases to trimming and J lost 5 bases; unmatched junction nucleotides: 8. This CDR3 has 15 residues. CDR1 and CDR2 from the germline V gene are SGDLS and YYNGEE. CDR3 in DNA: TGTGCCAGCAGCCTAGCGGGAGAAGTGTTTGAGACCCAGTACTTC. Protein product: CASSLAGEVFETQYF.

The chain has TRBV10-3 and TRBJ2-2, with TRBD1 identical over 11 bases. This CDR3 has 15 amino acids. Germline-derived CDR1 and CDR2 are ENHRY and SYGVKD. Unmatched junction bases numbered 4, after V lost 6 bases and J lost 4 bases. The CDR3 nucleotides are TGTGCCATCAGAACGGGACAGGGGGGCACCGGGGAGCTGTTTTTT. This sequence encodes CAIRTGQGGTGELFF.

The chain has TRBV7-9 and TRBJ2-1, with 12 bases aligning to TRBD1. Trimming at V came to 2 bases and at J to 7 bases, leaving 6 bases not matched to a gene. Germline assignment: CDR1 SEHNR and CDR2 FQNEAQ (reference sequence). The CDR3 sequence is 16 residues long. The DNA of the CDR3 is TGTGCCAGCAGCTTATATTGGGACAGGGGGCCGAATGAGCAGTTCTTC. Its translation: CASSLYWDRGPNEQFF. Combining the CDR3 with reference TRBV7-9 and TRBJ2-1 gives the whole variable domain DTGVSQNPRHKITKRGQNVTFRCDPISEHNRLYWYRQTLGQGPEFLTYFQNEAQLEKSRLLSDRFSAERPKGSFSTLEIQRTEQGDSAMYLCASSLYWDRGPNEQFFGPGTRLTVL.